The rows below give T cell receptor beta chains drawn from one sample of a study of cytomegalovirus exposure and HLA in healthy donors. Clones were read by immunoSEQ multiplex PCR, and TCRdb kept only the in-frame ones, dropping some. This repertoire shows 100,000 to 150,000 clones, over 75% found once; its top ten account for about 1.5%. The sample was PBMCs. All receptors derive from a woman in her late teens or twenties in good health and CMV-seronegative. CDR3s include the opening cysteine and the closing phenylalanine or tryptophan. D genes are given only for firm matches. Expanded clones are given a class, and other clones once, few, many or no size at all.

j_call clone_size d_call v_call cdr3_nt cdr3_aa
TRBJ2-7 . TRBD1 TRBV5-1 TGCGCCAGCAGCCCGGGACAGAGCTACGAGCAGTACTTC CASSPGQSYEQYF
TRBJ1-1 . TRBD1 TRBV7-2 TGTGCCAGCAGCTTGTCCGGGACAGGGAACACTGAAGCTTTCTTT CASSLSGTGNTEAFF
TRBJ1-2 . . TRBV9 TGTGCCAGCAGCACTGACAGGTTTCGGAACTATGGCTACACCTTC CASSTDRFRNYGYTF
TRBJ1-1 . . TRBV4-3 TGCGCCAGCAGCCGCCAGGTCCGTGACACTGAAGCTTTCTTT CASSRQVRDTEAFF
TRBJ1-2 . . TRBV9 TGTGCCAGCAGCGGGACTCAGTTAATAGAGGGTCTTGGCTACACCTTC CASSGTQLIEGLGYTF
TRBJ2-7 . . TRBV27 TGTGCCAGCACCTCCAGGGTTTACGAGCAGTACTTC CASTSRVYEQYF
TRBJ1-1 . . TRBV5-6 TGTGCCAGCAGCTTGTCCCTCACTGAAGCTTTCTTT CASSLSLTEAFF
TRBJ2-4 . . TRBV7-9 TGTGCCAGCAGCCCAAGCCAGGATCTAGCCAAAAACATTCAGTACTTC CASSPSQDLAKNIQYF
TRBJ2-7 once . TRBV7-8 TGTGCCAGCAGCTCTCTTGTGGTCGGCTACGAGCAGTACTTC CASSSLVVGYEQYF
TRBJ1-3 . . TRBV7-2 TGTGCCAGCAGCTTGGGCCCCGACACCATATATTTT CASSLGPDTIYF
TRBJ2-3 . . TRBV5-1 TGCGCCAGCAGCTTGGCAGGCAGAACTAGCACAGATACGCAGTATTTT CASSLAGRTSTDTQYF
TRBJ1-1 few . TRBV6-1 TGTGCCAGCAGCGCCCCCATGACTAAGAACACTGAAGCTTTCTTT CASSAPMTKNTEAFF
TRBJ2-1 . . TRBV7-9 TGTGCCAGCAGCTTAGTAGAGGGACACCGGGATCTACAGTTCTTC CASSLVEGHRDLQFF
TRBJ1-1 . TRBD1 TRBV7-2 TGTGCCAGCAGCTACTTAGGGACAGGCGGCACTGAAGCTTTCTTT CASSYLGTGGTEAFF
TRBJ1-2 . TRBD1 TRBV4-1 TGCGCCAGCAGCCTCTGGACAGGAGCTAACTATGGCTACACCTTC CASSLWTGANYGYTF
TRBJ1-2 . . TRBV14 TGTGCCAGCAGCCAAGGTTCAGGGAGGAGTAACTATGGCTACACCTTC CASSQGSGRSNYGYTF
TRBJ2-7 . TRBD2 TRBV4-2 TGTGCCAGCAGCCAAGGTGCCAGCGGGAGAGGGGGTTACGAGCAGTACTTC CASSQGASGRGGYEQYF
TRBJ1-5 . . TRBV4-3 TGCGCCAGCAGCCAACTGACAGGAACGAATCAGCCCCAGCATTTT CASSQLTGTNQPQHF
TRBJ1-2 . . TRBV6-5 TGTTTACTCCGGAGTGGGGGCGTCTACACCTTC CLLRSGGVYTF
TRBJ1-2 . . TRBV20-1 TGCAGAGCCGGGACAACCTATGGCTACACCTTC CRAGTTYGYTF
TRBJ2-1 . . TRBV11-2 TGTGCCAGCAGCTTATTGGACTTATACAATGAGCAGTTCTTC CASSLLDLYNEQFF
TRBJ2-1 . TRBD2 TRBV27 TGTGCCAGCAGTCCCTCCCTAGCGGGGGGCCTCAATGAGCAGTTCTTC CASSPSLAGGLNEQFF
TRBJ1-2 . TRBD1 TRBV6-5 TGTGCCACCGCACCGGGACAGAAATATGGCTACACCTTC CATAPGQKYGYTF